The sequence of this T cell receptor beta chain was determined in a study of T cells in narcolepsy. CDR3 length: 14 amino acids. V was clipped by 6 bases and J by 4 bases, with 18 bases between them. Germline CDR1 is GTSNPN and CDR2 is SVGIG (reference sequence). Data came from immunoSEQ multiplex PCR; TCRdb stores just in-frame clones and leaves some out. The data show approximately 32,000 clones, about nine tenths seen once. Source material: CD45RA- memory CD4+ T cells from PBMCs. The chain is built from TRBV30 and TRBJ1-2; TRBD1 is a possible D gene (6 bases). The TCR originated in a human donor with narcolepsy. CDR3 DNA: TGTGCCTGCCCTTTAGGGGGTCTGAGCTATGGCTACACCTTC. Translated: CACPLGGLSYGYTF.